Presented here are 27 T cell receptor beta chains from one specimen sequenced in a study of T cell responses to AZD1222 COVID-19 vaccine. Using immunoSEQ multiplex PCR, the repertoire was profiled, and TCRdb retains in-frame clones only, with some absent. The sample holds some 120,000 clones, roughly 88% seen once. The specimen comprised peripheral blood, sampled on day 0 of AZD1222 vaccination. The receptors stem from an adult in good health.

This clone came up once. The chain joins TRBV5-1 to TRBJ2-5; no reliable D call. CDR1 and CDR2 (germline): SGHRS, YFSETQ. The CDR3 is made up of 14 amino acids. Between the trimmed V and J ends, which lost 2 bases and 1 base, there was a span of 9 bases. In DNA form, the CDR3 reads TGCGCCAGCAGCTTAAACGGCGCCCAAGAGACCCAGTACTTC. Its translation: CASSLNGAQETQYF.

In DNA, the CDR3 is TGTGCCAGCAGCTCGAAAACTAGCGGGCCCGGGACCCAGTACTTC. This encodes CASSSKTSGPGTQYF. The genes are TRBV5-4 and TRBJ2-5; TRBD2 agrees at 9 bases. Germline trimming cut 3 bases from V and 7 bases from J; bases unmatched to any gene: 10. The CDR3 has 15 residues. CDR1 SGHNT and CDR2 YYREEE come from the germline V gene (reference sequence). The whole variable domain, remainder taken from reference TRBV5-4 and TRBJ2-5, is ETGVTQSPTHLIKTRGQQVTLRCSSQSGHNTVSWYQQALGQGPQFIFQYYREEENGRGNFPPRFSGLQFPNYSSELNVNALELDDSALYLCASSSKTSGPGTQYFGPGTRLLVL.

This clone occurred once. J is TRBJ1-4 and V is TRBV3-1 (or the pseudogene TRBV3-2), with 8 bases fitting TRBD1. V lost 3 bases, J lost 4 bases, and 4 bases stayed unmatched. The CDR3 is 15 amino acids. Looked up from germline, CDR1 is LGHDT and CDR2 is YNNKEL (reference sequence). The CDR3 protein is CASSHQGALNEKLFF. The CDR3 DNA is TGTGCCAGCAGCCACCAGGGGGCGCTTAATGAAAAACTGTTTTTT.

Here the CDR3 reads CSVPRSARDFDYGYTF. The CDR3 nucleotides are TGCAGCGTCCCCCGATCGGCCAGGGATTTCGACTATGGCTACACCTTC. The chain is built from TRBV29-1 and TRBJ1-2; D might be TRBD1 (5 bases). Germline values: CDR1 SQVTM, CDR2 ANQGSEA. This CDR3 is 16 amino acids long. V dropped 6 bases and J dropped 3 bases, with 23 bases sitting between them.

This clone is a singleton in its sample. The CDR3 protein is CASSGSYEQYF. The CDR3 DNA follows: TGTGCCAGCAGTGGATCCTACGAGCAGTACTTC. This chain joins TRBV2 and TRBJ2-7; D remains unclear. Germline V gene lookup returns CDR1 SNHLY and CDR2 FYNNEI. This CDR3 comprises 11 residues. V lost 4 bases and J 1 base, leaving 2 bases between the germline ends.

This chain uses TRBV7-2 with TRBJ2-7; 8 bases are a match to TRBD2. The germline gives CDR1 SGHTA, CDR2 FQGNSA. The CDR3 has 14 amino acids. The junction had 3 bases not matched to a gene; V was cut back by 1 base and J by 4 bases. The CDR3 coding sequence is TGTGCCAGCAGCTTAGACGGGACTAGTTACGAGCAGTACTTC. This encodes CASSLDGTSYEQYF.

This sequence joins TRBV27 and TRBJ2-6; no reliable D call. Germline V lookup: CDR1 MNHEY, CDR2 SMNVEV (reference sequence). The CDR3 has 15 amino acids. Trimming cost V 3 bases and J 2 bases, with 8 bases left between them. The CDR3 here is CASSFMAAGANVLTF. CDR3 bases: TGTGCCAGCAGTTTTATGGCAGCTGGGGCCAACGTCCTGACTTTC.

The chain employs TRBV7-2 and TRBJ1-5, with 8 nucleotides matching TRBD1. The CDR3 runs 15 residues. The J segment lost 8 bases and the V segment lost 1 base, leaving 7 bases of the junction unmatched. Looked up from germline, CDR1 is SGHTA and CDR2 is FQGNSA. The CDR3 coding sequence is TGTGCCAGCAGCTTAGAGTCAGGGGGCATTAAGCCCCAGCATTTT. Its translation: CASSLESGGIKPQHF.

This chain uses TRBV27 with TRBJ2-7; the D call may be TRBD1 or TRBD2 (5 bases each). The CDR3 spans 12 residues. V was shortened by 3 bases and J by 5 bases, with 8 bases between the two germline ends. The germline gives CDR1 MNHEY, CDR2 SMNVEV (reference sequence). CDR3 in amino acids: CASSLRGHEQYF. The CDR3 nucleotides read TGTGCCAGCAGTTTGAGGGGCCACGAGCAGTACTTC.

The V and J genes are TRBV3-1 (or the pseudogene TRBV3-2) and TRBJ2-7; the D call may be TRBD1 or TRBD2 (5 bases each). Trimming took 4 bases from V and 3 from J, leaving 10 bases between them. Germline CDR1 is LGHDT and CDR2 is YNNKEL (reference sequence). The CDR3 has 13 amino acids. The CDR3 loop reads CASSPGTDYEQYF. CDR3 nucleotide sequence: TGTGCCAGCAGCCCCGGGACGGACTACGAGCAGTACTTC.

The chain employs TRBV7-9 and TRBJ1-1, with D uncertain. V gave up 6 bases and J gave up 0 bases, with 14 bases separating them. CDR3 length equals 15 residues. Germline V gene data show CDR1 as SEHNR and CDR2 as FQNEAQ (reference sequence). The CDR3: CASRPNGLLNTEAFF. Written as DNA, the CDR3 is TGTGCCAGCAGGCCGAACGGGCTGTTGAACACTGAAGCTTTCTTT.

This chain connects TRBV12-2 to TRBJ2-3; the DNA was not used to check the table's D call, TRBD2. TRBV12-2 is a known pseudogene. This CDR3 region has 20 residues. The CDR3 DNA reads as TGTGCAAGTCGCTTAGAGTTAGAGTGTCTAGCGGAGCAAAGCACAGATACGCAGTATTTT. Protein sequence: CASRLELECLAEQSTDTQYF.

The chain uses TRBV6-2 or TRBV6-3 and TRBJ1-6; weak D call: TRBD1 (5 bases). Between the trimmed V and J ends, which lost 2 bases and 10 bases, there was a span of 24 bases. Germline CDR1 reads MNHEY; CDR2 reads SVGEGT. The CDR3 has 18 amino acids. The CDR3 loop reads CASSYGGHIGAGRSPLHF. Written as DNA, the CDR3 is TGTGCCAGCAGTTACGGCGGTCATATCGGGGCTGGCCGCTCACCCCTCCACTTT.

This clone was observed a handful of times. This chain uses TRBV5-1 with TRBJ2-2; tentatively, D is TRBD1 (5 bases). V was clipped by 7 bases and J by 0 bases, with 10 bases between them. CDR3 length: 14 residues. Germline assignment: CDR1 SGHRS and CDR2 YFSETQ. CDR3 nucleotides: TGCGCCAGCCACGACAGAACGAACACCGGGGAGCTGTTTTTT. Protein product: CASHDRTNTGELFF.

This chain joins TRBV7-6 and TRBJ1-1; 7 bases are shared with TRBD1. Germline assignment: CDR1 SGHVS and CDR2 FNYEAQ. V was clipped by 5 bases and J by 6 bases; unmatched bases: 15. The CDR3 is 16 residues long. The CDR3 protein is CASSPGGLDRVSEAFF. The CDR3 bases are TGTGCCAGCAGCCCCGGGGGGCTTGACAGGGTTTCTGAAGCTTTCTTT.

The count of this clone is one. This sequence joins TRBV5-1 and TRBJ2-7; D assignment may be TRBD1 or TRBD2 (5 bases each). Trimming took 4 bases from V and 3 from J, leaving 17 bases between them. The germline gives CDR1 SGHRS, CDR2 YFSETQ. The CDR3 sequence is 15 residues long. The DNA of the CDR3 is TGCGCCAGCAGCCTCCTCAGAGGGGTGAACTACGAGCAGTACTTC. Translation: CASSLLRGVNYEQYF.

The V and J genes are TRBV5-6 and TRBJ1-2; TRBD1 is a possible D gene (6 bases). Trimming left V 0 bases short and J 4 bases short, with 10 bases between. The CDR3 runs to 14 residues. CDR1 and CDR2 (germline): SGHDT, YYEEEE. DNA for the CDR3: TGTGCCAGCAGCTTGGTGGGGGCACCCTATGGCTACACCTTC. Translating gives CASSLVGAPYGYTF.

The rearrangement uses TRBV6-5 and TRBJ1-3; 7 bases fit TRBD1. CDR3 length: 15 amino acids. Germline-derived CDR1 and CDR2 are MNHEY and SVGAGI. V lost 6 bases and J lost 3; bases outside the gene matches: 8. CDR3 sequence reads: CASRGPTGNGNTIYF. DNA of the CDR3: TGTGCCAGCAGAGGCCCGACAGGGAATGGAAACACCATATATTTT.

This clone showed up just once. The gene calls are TRBV7-9 and TRBJ1-1; D is uncertain. CDR1 is SEHNR and CDR2 is FQNEAQ in the germline V gene (reference sequence). CDR3 size: 12 residues. V was pared by 6 bases and J by 6 bases, with 11 bases between. The CDR3 DNA reads TGTGCCAGCAGTCGCGTCCCGGCTGAAGCTTTCTTT. Its translation: CASSRVPAEAFF.

V gene TRBV4-3 combines with J gene TRBJ2-1; the D is unclear. V was pared by 0 bases and J by 8 bases, with 23 bases between. The CDR3 extends over 18 amino acids. Germline lookup yields CDR1 LGHNA and CDR2 YSLEER. CDR3 nucleotide sequence: TGCGCCAGCAGCCAAGAAAAAGGAACGGACCCTTTAGTCGATGAGCAGTTCTTC. Protein product: CASSQEKGTDPLVDEQFF.

This chain uses TRBV19 with TRBJ2-3; D is ambiguous. The germline CDR1 and CDR2 sequences are LNHDA and SQIVND (reference sequence). V dropped 3 bases and J dropped 3 bases, with 4 bases sitting between them. This CDR3 region has 12 residues. CDR3 sequence reads: CASSMATDTQYF. In DNA form, the CDR3 reads TGTGCCAGTAGTATGGCTACAGATACGCAGTATTTT.

J is TRBJ1-5 and V is TRBV7-2, with unresolved D. This CDR3 region has 16 residues. Germline lookup yields CDR1 SGHTA and CDR2 FQGNSA. V dropped 1 base and J dropped 0 bases, with 10 bases sitting between them. CDR3 amino acids: CASSLGSQYSNQPQHF. CDR3 nucleotides: TGTGCCAGCAGCTTAGGGTCTCAATATAGCAATCAGCCCCAGCATTTT.

This sequence joins TRBV6-2 or TRBV6-3 and TRBJ2-5; D perhaps matches TRBD2 (6 bases). Germline assignment: CDR1 MNHEY and CDR2 SVGEGT. The CDR3 is 16 amino acids. V shed 0 bases and J shed 1 base, with 12 bases lying between them. In nucleotides, the CDR3 is TGTGCCAGCAGTTACTCGATCGGGACTGTCCAAGAGACCCAGTACTTC. Its protein is CASSYSIGTVQETQYF.

The chain uses TRBV27 and TRBJ2-1, with D unclear. There are 14 residues in the CDR3. V was trimmed by 6 bases and J by 5 bases, leaving 14 bases between them. Germline V CDR1 and CDR2: MNHEY, SMNVEV (reference sequence). CDR3 sequence (DNA): TGTGCCAGCAGGGTGGTGGGAAGGAACAATGAGCAGTTCTTC. Amino acid sequence: CASRVVGRNNEQFF.

The V call is TRBV7-9, the J call TRBJ1-2; possible D gene TRBD1, 6 bases. Germline CDR1 and CDR2: SEHNR and FQNEAQ (reference sequence). The V gene lost 0 bases and the J gene lost 2 bases, with 10 bases spanning the gap. There are 15 residues in the CDR3. In DNA, the CDR3 is TGTGCCAGCAGCTTAGCGTACGGACAGAACTATGGCTACACCTTC. This translates into CASSLAYGQNYGYTF.

J is TRBJ1-2 and V is TRBV6-2 or TRBV6-3, with TRBD1 matching 9 bases. This CDR3 is built from 14 residues. Trimming at V came to 4 bases and at J to 3 bases, leaving 3 bases not matched to a gene. From germline, CDR1 is MNHEY and CDR2 SVGEGT. CDR3 residues: CASSWTGDYYGYTF. Written as DNA, the CDR3 is TGTGCCAGCAGTTGGACAGGGGACTACTATGGCTACACCTTC.

V is TRBV6-5 and J is TRBJ2-7; TRBD2 aligns across 10 bases. The CDR3 loop spans 15 amino acids. Germline CDR1 is MNHEY and CDR2 is SVGAGI. V lost 4 bases, J lost 7 bases, and 10 bases stayed unmatched. CDR3 bases: TGTGCCAGCAGTTCCCGTCTAGCGGGAGTGGGAGAGCAGTACTTC. This sequence encodes CASSSRLAGVGEQYF.